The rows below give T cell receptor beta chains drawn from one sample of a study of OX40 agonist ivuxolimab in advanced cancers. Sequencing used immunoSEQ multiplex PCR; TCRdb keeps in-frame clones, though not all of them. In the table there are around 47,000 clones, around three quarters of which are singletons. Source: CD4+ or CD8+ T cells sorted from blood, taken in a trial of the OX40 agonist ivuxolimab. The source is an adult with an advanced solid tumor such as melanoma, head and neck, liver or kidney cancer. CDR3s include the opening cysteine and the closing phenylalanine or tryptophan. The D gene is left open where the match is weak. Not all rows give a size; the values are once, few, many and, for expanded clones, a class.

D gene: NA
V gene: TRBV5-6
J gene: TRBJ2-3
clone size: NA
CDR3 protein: CASSPPQSTDTQYF
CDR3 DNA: TGTGCCAGCAGTCCCCCACAAAGCACAGATACGCAGTATTTT

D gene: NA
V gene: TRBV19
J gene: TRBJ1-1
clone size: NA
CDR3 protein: CASSALRDTEAFF
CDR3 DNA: TGTGCCAGTAGTGCCCTTCGGGACACTGAAGCTTTCTTT

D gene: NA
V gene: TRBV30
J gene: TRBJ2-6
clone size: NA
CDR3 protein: CASDRTGANVLTF
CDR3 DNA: TGTGCCTCAGACAGGACTGGGGCCAACGTCCTGACTTTC

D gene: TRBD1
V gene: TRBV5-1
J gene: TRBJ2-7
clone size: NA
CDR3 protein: CASSLQTGVSYEQYF
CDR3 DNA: TGCGCCAGCAGCTTACAAACAGGGGTCTCCTACGAGCAGTACTTC

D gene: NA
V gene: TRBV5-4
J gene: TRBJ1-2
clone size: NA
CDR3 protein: CASSTPGQKPNYGYTF
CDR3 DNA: TGTGCCAGCAGCACCCCTGGACAGAAACCTAACTATGGCTACACCTTC

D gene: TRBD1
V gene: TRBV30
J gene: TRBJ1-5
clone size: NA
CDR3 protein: CAWSLGGPEPQHF
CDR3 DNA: TGTGCCTGGAGTTTAGGGGGCCCGGAGCCCCAGCATTTT

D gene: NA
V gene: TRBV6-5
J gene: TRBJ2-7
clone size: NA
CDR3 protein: CASSSGKWGQFYEQYF
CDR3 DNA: TGTGCCAGCAGTTCCGGAAAGTGGGGCCAATTCTACGAGCAGTACTTC

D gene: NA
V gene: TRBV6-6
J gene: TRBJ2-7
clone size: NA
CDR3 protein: CASRPNTVPYEQYF
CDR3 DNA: TGTGCCAGCAGACCTAATACAGTGCCCTACGAGCAGTACTTC

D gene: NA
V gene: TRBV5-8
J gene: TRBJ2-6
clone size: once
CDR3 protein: CASSWAGISGANVLTF
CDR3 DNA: TGTGCCAGCAGCTGGGCGGGTATATCTGGGGCCAACGTCCTGACTTTC

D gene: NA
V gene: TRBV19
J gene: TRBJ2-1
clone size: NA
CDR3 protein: CASSLYNEQFF
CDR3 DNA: TGTGCCAGTAGTCTTTACAATGAGCAGTTCTTC

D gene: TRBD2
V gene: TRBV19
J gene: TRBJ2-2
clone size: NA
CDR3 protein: CAGRTSGNTGELFF
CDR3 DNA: TGTGCCGGGAGGACTAGCGGGAACACCGGGGAGCTGTTTTTT

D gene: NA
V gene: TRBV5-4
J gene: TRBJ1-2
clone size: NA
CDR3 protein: CASSFGELNYGYTF
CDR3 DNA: TGTGCCAGCAGCTTCGGGGAACTTAACTATGGCTACACCTTC

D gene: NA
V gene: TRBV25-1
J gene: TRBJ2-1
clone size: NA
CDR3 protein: CASSSGGISYNEQFF
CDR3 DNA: TGTGCCAGCAGTTCTGGCGGGATCTCCTACAATGAGCAGTTCTTC

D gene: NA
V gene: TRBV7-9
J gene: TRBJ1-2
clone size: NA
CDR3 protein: CASSSGQTQQDTF
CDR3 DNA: TGTGCCAGCAGCTCCGGACAGACCCAGCAAGACACCTTC

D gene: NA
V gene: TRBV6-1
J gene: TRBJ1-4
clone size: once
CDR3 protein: CASTPSGFEKLFF
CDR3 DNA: TGTGCCAGCACCCCCAGTGGGTTCGAAAAACTGTTTTTT

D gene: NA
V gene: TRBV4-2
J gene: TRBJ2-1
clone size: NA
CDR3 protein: CASSQDYNEQFF
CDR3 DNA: TGTGCCAGCAGCCAGGATTACAATGAGCAGTTCTTC

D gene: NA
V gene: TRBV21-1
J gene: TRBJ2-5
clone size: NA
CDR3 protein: CASPRPQETQYF
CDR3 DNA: TGTGCCAGCCCACGCCCCCAAGAGACCCAGTACTTC

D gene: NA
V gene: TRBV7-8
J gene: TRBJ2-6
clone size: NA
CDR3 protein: CASSSLGRNSGANVLTF
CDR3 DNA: TGTGCCAGCAGCTCCCTTGGACGGAACTCTGGGGCCAACGTCCTGACTTTC

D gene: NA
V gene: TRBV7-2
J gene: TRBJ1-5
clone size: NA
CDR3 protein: CASSSNPGRVGQPQHF
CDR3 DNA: TGTGCCAGCAGCTCCAATCCAGGGAGGGTAGGTCAGCCCCAGCATTTT

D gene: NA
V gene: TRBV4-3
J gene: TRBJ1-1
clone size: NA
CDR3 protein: CASSQDPRGTEAFF
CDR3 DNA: TGCGCCAGCAGCCAAGATCCGAGGGGGACTGAAGCTTTCTTT

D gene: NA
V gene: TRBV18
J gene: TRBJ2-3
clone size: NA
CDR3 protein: CASARGHLATDTQYF
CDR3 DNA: TGTGCCAGCGCCCGCGGCCACCTGGCGACAGATACGCAGTATTTT

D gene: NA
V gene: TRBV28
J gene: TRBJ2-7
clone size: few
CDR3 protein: CASSPRGYEQYF
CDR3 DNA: TGTGCCAGCAGTCCCCGGGGGTACGAGCAGTACTTC

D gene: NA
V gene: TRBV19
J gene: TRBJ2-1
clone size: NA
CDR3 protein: CASSIRGGEQFF
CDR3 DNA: TGTGCCAGTAGTATACGGGGAGGTGAGCAGTTCTTC

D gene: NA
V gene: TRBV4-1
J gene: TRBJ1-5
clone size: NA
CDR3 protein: CASSQFLEQGAKPQHF
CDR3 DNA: TGCGCCAGCAGCCAATTCTTGGAACAGGGTGCGAAGCCCCAGCATTTT

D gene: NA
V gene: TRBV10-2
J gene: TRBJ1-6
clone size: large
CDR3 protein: CASSESGTNSPLHF
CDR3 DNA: TGCGCCAGCAGTGAGTCAGGAACCAATTCACCCCTCCACTTT

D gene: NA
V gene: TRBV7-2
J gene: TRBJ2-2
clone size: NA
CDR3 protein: CASRPLDRFPTGELFF
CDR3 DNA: TGTGCCAGCAGGCCGCTCGACAGGTTTCCGACCGGGGAGCTGTTTTTT

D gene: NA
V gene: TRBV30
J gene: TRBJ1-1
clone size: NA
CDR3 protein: CAWGPMTENTEAFF
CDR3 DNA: TGTGCCTGGGGCCCTATGACAGAGAACACTGAAGCTTTCTTT

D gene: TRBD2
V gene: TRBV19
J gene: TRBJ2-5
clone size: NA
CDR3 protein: CASAGLAGIQETQYF
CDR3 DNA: TGTGCCAGTGCGGGACTAGCGGGGATCCAAGAGACCCAGTACTTC

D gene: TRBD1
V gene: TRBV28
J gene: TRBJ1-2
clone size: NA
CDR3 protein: CASVTQGQGAGGYTF
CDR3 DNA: TGTGCCAGCGTAACTCAGGGACAGGGGGCTGGTGGCTACACCTTC

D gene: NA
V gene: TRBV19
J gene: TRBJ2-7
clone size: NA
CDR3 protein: CASSKGTQATQYF
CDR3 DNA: TGTGCCAGTAGTAAGGGGACGCAGGCGACGCAGTACTTC

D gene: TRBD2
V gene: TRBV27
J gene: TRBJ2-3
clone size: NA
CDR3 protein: CASSSKREGTDTQYF
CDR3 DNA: TGTGCCAGCAGTTCGAAGCGGGAGGGCACAGATACGCAGTATTTT

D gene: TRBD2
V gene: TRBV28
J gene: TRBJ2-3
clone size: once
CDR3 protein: CASSSPGGAEDTQYF
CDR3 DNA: TGTGCCAGCAGTTCCCCCGGGGGGGCCGAAGATACGCAGTATTTT

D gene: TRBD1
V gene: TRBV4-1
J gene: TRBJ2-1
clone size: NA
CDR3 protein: CASSQIWGKGAPYNEQFF
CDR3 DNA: TGCGCCAGCAGCCAGATTTGGGGAAAGGGGGCCCCCTACAATGAGCAGTTCTTC

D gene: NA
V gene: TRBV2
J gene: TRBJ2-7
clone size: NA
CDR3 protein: CASSARRDGAYEQYF
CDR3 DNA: TGTGCCAGCAGTGCGAGACGGGATGGTGCCTACGAGCAGTACTTC

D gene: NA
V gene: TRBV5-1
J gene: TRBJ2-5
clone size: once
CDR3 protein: CASSLGPSGETQYF
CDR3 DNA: TGCGCCAGCAGCTTAGGGCCCTCTGGGGAGACCCAGTACTTC

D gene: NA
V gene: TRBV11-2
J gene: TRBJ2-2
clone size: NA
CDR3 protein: CASSWVGTPNTGELFF
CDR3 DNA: TGTGCCAGCAGCTGGGTCGGGACTCCGAACACCGGGGAGCTGTTTTTT

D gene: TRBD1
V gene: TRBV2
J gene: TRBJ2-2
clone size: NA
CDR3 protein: CASGQGWTGELFF
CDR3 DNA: TGTGCCAGCGGACAGGGTTGGACCGGGGAGCTGTTTTTT

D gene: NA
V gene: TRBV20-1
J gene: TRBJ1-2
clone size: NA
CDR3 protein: CSARDNYGYTF
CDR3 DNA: TGCAGTGCTAGGGATAACTATGGCTACACCTTC

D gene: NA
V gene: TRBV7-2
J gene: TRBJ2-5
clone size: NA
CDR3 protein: CASSYTRGPWEQYF
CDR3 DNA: TGTGCCAGCAGCTATACCCGGGGACCCTGGGAGCAGTACTTC

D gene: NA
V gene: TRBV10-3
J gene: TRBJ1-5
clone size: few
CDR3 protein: CAISARDTNQPQHF
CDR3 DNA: TGTGCCATCAGTGCCCGGGACACTAATCAGCCCCAGCATTTT

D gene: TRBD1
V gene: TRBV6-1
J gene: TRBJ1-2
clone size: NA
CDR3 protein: CASSSTGVGGYTF
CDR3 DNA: TGTGCCAGCAGTTCTACAGGGGTTGGGGGCTACACCTTC

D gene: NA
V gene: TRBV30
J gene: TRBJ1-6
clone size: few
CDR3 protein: CAWSVRFGRTANSPLHF
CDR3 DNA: TGTGCCTGGAGTGTACGATTCGGGAGGACAGCAAATTCACCCCTCCACTTT

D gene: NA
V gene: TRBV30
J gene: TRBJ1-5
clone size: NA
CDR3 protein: CAWSVRGVDQPQHF
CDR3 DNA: TGTGCCTGGAGTGTACGAGGTGTCGATCAGCCCCAGCATTTT

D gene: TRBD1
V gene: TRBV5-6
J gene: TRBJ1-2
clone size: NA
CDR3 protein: CASSFPGQGHGYTF
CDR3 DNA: TGTGCCAGCAGCTTTCCGGGACAGGGACACGGCTACACCTTC

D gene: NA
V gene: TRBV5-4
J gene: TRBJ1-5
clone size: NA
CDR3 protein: CASSLGPQNQPQHF
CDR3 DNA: TGTGCCAGCAGCTTGGGACCACAAAATCAGCCCCAGCATTTT

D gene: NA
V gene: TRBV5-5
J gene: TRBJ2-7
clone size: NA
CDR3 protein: CASSLEIYEQYF
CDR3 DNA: TGTGCCAGCAGCTTGGAGATCTACGAGCAGTACTTC

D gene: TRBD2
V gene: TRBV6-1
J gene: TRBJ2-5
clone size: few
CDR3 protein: CASSQTSGKETQYF
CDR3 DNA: TGTGCCAGCAGCCAGACTAGCGGGAAAGAGACCCAGTACTTC

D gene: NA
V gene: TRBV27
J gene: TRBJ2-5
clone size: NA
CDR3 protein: CASKSGGTWLSQETQYF
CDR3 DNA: TGTGCCAGCAAGTCGGGTGGTACGTGGTTGAGCCAAGAGACCCAGTACTTC

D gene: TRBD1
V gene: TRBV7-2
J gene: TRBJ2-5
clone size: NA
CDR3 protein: CASSLAAGTGGETQYF
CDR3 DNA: TGTGCCAGCAGCTTAGCAGCCGGGACAGGAGGAGAGACCCAGTACTTC

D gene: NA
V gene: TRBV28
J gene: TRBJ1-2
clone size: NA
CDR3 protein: CASSPGGGGVYGYTF
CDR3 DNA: TGTGCCAGTTCACCGGGCGGCGGGGGGGTCTATGGCTACACCTTC

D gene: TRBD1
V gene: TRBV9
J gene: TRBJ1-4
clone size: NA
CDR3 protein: CASSVAGQINEKLFF
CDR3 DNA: TGTGCCAGCAGCGTAGCGGGACAGATTAATGAAAAACTGTTTTTT

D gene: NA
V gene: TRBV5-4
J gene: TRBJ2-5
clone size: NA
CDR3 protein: CASSLGILGQETQYF
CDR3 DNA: TGTGCCAGCAGCTTGGGCATCCTGGGGCAAGAGACCCAGTACTTC

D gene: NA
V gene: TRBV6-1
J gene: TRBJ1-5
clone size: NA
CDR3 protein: CASSEGYQPQHF
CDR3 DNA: TGTGCCAGCAGTGAAGGCTATCAGCCCCAGCATTTT

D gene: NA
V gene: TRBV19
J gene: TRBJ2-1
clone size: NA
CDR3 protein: CASSIWDNEQFF
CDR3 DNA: TGTGCCAGTAGTATCTGGGACAATGAGCAGTTCTTC

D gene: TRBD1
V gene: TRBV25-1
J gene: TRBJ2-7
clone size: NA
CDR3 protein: CASSDRGRDRGPYEQYF
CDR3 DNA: TGTGCCAGCAGTGACCGAGGGCGGGACAGGGGGCCGTACGAGCAGTACTTC

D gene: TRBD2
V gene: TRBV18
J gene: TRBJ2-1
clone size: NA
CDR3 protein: CASSPSLSSGRASEQFF
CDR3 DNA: TGTGCCAGCTCACCATCTCTCTCTAGCGGGAGGGCCAGTGAGCAGTTCTTC

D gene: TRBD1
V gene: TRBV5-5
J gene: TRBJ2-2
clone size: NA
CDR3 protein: CASSWGTDSTGELFF
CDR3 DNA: TGTGCCAGCAGCTGGGGGACAGATTCTACCGGGGAGCTGTTTTTT